This T cell receptor beta chain was recorded in a study of technical replicates of blood from several donors. The table came from immunoSEQ multiplex PCR; TCRdb's copy has only in-frame clones and leaves some out. The table lists more than 75,000 clones, approximately 90% of them singletons. Specimen: T cells isolated from PBMCs. The clonotype comes from a human donor in good health.

CDR3: CSVDRQAGNTIYF. The DNA for the CDR3 is TGCAGCGTTGATCGGCAGGCCGGAAACACCATATATTTT. The rearrangement joins TRBV29-1 to TRBJ1-3; D gene uncertain. CDR1 and CDR2 (germline): SQVTM, ANQGSEA. V was cut by 3 bases and J by 4 bases, with 10 bases left in between. The CDR3 contains 13 residues.